One T cell receptor beta chain is described in this entry. What this receptor recognizes is not known. No much larger clone is present one base from it, and per-base qualities are unavailable. CDR1 and CDR2 (LGHDT, YNNKEL) derive from the germline V gene (reference sequence). Measured from the cysteine to the phenylalanine, the CDR3 is 13 residues long. Only CDR3 DNA remains: 39 bases, in frame from the first base. V was cut back by 5 bases and J by 8 bases, leaving a gap of 13 bases between them. TCRbeta CDR3 regions were amplified from genomic DNA by means of the immunoSEQ Assay, a bias-controlled multiplex PCR. For the original study's pipeline: Within the assay, amplification of reference gene primers was used to estimate how many nucleated cells each sample contained. To quantify the absolute abundance of each unique TCRbeta CDR3 rearrangement, sequence reads were collapsed and filtered. Productive Simpson clonality was computed per sample as the square root of Simpson's diversity index over productive rearrangements. Not all clones reach the TCRdb copy of this immuneACCESS table, which keeps in-frame sequences only. Checked studies attribute under half of the gap to unresolved V genes and leave the rest unexplained. The V and J calls and clone size were taken over from that table, and D and trimming were inferred from the DNA. This sample comprises under 200,000 clones, about nine tenths of them detected only once. About a tenth of the sample rests with the top ten.

At one collaborating source in Seattle, patients were enrolled during active infection and were followed longitudinally through the course of disease. The collaborating institutions used their own protocols to collect whole blood in K2EDTA tubes. Collaborator samples were shipped for TCRbeta analysis as frozen whole blood, isolated PBMCs, or DNA extracted from either sample type. This sample was included in a study of blood T cell repertoires in COVID-19 (dated by TCRdb to the early 2020s). At the level of the whole study: Samples covering the acute and convalescent phases of COVID-19 were provided by collaborators in the United States, Italy and Spain. A freely available public database, intended as a resource for researchers studying the immune response to SARS-CoV-2, is where the repertoires were released. The dataset comprised deeply sampled blood TCRbeta repertoires from subjects exposed to, actively infected with, or recovered from COVID-19. The prospective study material was composed of cDNA or gDNA derived from T cells, B-cell-depleted T cells, or PBMCs. Where HLA class I and class II types were available, the types were taken from metadata supplied by the sample provider, not from assay-based typing. The samples were drawn from the first 160 participants of the ongoing ImmuneRACE study and from roughly 1,300 subjects provided by 6 global collaborators. Nearly every sample came with metadata listing a de-identified subject ID, COVID-19 status, age in years and sex.

The investigation overall reported the following: The quantity of clinical and demographic metadata differed by source and by participant and was supplied without curation.

Input material: peripheral blood. This sequence uses TRBV3-1 (or the pseudogene TRBV3-2) and TRBJ2-1; the D region possibly corresponds to TRBD2 (6 bases align). This clonotype originated in a woman in her sixties with COVID-19, enrolled during active disease. The CDR3 amino acid sequence is: CASSTFSGDEQFF. The DNA reads as follows: TGTGCCAGCAGCACCTTTAGCGGCGATGAGCAGTTCTTC.